This T cell receptor beta chain was retrieved from a study of cytomegalovirus exposure and HLA in healthy donors. Points on this clone: Antigen unknown.

This CDR3 is built from 12 residues. Trimming pared 5 bases from V and 10 bases from J, leaving 14 bases between. The germline V gene encodes CDR1 SEHNR and CDR2 FQNEAQ (reference sequence). Whole-study results and caveats: An analysis was carried out at a later point. It showed that HLA-associated TCR beta chains were more clonally expanded than equally common non-associated chains.

Both 60 Vbeta primers and 13 Jbeta primers went into the PCR. TCRdb keeps only in-frame clones here, not all; method: immunoSEQ multiplex PCR. The sample has roughly 95,000 clones, over 75% seen once. The rearrangement joins TRBV7-9 to TRBJ2-5; no reliable D call. The sequenced material came from PBMCs. This receptor was identified in a man in his thirties or forties in good health and CMV-seropositive. The CDR3 loop is CASSLPLMVQYF. In nucleotides, the CDR3 is TGTGCCAGCAGCCTACCCCTTATGGTCCAGTACTTC.